One T cell receptor (beta chain) is described in this entry. The sample comes from a study of immune cell composition in non-small cell lung cancer. Normal lung sampling was at least 3 cm from the tumour, as distant as possible. Germline assignment: CDR1 LNHDA and CDR2 SQIVND (reference sequence). The trim removed 1 base at V and 2 bases at J, leaving 4 bases unmatched. This CDR3 spans 16 amino acids. Libraries were prepared by immunoSEQ multiplex PCR; TCRdb keeps only in-frame clonotypes and omits some of them. The table records about 6,700 clones, around two thirds of them present only once. The receptor was derived from a human donor with non-small cell lung cancer. The sample taken for sequencing was non-adjacent lung tissue. This chain connects TRBV19 to TRBJ2-1, with 8 positions matching TRBD1. CDR3 sequence: CASSIGTGWTYNEQFF. The CDR3 DNA follows: TGTGCCAGTAGTATAGGGACAGGGTGGACCTACAATGAGCAGTTCTTC.